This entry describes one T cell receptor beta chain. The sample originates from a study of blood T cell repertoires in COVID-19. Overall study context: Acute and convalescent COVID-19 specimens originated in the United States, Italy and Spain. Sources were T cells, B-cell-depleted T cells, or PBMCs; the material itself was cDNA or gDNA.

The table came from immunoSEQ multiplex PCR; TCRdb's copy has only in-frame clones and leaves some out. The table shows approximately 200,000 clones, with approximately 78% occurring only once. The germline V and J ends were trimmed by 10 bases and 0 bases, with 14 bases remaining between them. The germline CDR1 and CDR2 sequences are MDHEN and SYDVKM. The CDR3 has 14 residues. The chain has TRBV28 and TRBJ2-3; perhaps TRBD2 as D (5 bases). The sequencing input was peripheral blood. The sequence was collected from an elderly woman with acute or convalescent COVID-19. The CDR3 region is CATIMPGSTDTQYF. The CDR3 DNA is TGTGCCACCATCATGCCGGGGAGCACAGATACGCAGTATTTT.